This T cell receptor beta chain stems from a study of patients and donors after allogeneic stem cell transplantation. MiXCR, applied by TCRdb to the RT-PCR reads, yields one record per CDR3 protein. The sample includes around 25,000 distinct CDR3 sequences, 35% to 45% of them seen just once. Germline CDR1 is SGHKS and CDR2 is YYEKEE (reference sequence). This CDR3 region has 16 residues. Trimming pared 2 bases from V and 1 base from J, leaving 10 bases between. The sequencing sample was made of blood, either unsorted or a sorted T cell fraction (not recorded which). The genes are TRBV5-5 and TRBJ2-6; no clear D. This receptor was taken from a human donor who was either an allogeneic HSCT recipient or a stem cell or donor lymphocyte infusion donor (not recorded which). It is not recorded whose cells these are; they may come from a transplant donor. The CDR3 region is CASSLEPQSGANVLTF. The CDR3 DNA reads TGTGCCAGCAGCTTAGAGCCCCAGTCTGGGGCCAACGTCCTGACTTTC.